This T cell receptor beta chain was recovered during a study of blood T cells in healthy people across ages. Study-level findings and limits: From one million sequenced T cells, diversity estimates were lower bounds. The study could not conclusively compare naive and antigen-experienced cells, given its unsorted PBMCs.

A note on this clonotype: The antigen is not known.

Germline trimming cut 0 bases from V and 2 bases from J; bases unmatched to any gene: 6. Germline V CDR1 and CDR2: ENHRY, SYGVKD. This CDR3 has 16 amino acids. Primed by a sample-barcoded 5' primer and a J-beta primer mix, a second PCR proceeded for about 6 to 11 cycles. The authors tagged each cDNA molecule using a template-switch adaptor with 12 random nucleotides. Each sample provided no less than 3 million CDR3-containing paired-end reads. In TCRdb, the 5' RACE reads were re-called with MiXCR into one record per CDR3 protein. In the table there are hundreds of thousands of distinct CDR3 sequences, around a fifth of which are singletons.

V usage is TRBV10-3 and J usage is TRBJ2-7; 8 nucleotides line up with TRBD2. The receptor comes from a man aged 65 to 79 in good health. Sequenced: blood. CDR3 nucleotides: TGTGCCATCAGTGAGTCTCGGAGACTAGCGACCTACGAGCAGTACTTC. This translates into CAISESRRLATYEQYF.